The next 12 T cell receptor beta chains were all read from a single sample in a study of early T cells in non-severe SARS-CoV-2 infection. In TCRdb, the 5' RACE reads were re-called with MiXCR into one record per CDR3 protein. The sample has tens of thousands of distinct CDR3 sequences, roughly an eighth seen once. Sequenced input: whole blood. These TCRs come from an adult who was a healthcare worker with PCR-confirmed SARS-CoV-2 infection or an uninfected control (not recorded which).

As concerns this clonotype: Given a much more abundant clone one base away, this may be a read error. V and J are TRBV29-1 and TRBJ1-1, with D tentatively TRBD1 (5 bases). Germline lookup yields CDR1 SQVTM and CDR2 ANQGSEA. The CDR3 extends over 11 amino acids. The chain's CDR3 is CGVEDGGEAFF. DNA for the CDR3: TGCGGCGTTGAGGACGGGGGTGAAGCTTTCTTT.

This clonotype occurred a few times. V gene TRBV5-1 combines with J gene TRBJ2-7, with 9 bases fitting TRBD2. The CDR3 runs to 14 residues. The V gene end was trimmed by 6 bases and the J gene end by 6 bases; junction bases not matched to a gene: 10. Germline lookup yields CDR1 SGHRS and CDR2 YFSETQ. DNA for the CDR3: TGCGCCAGCACCACCGGGCGCGGGAGGGGCGAGCAGTACTTC. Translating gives CASTTGRGRGEQYF.

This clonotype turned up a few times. In DNA form, the CDR3 reads TGTGCCAGCGGAAACAGGGCCTCCTACGAGCAGTACTTC. Protein: CASGNRASYEQYF. The chain carries TRBV12-3 or TRBV12-4 and TRBJ2-7, with D perhaps TRBD1 (6 bases). The V gene lost 8 bases and the J gene lost 0 bases, with 11 bases spanning the gap. The CDR3 spans 13 residues.

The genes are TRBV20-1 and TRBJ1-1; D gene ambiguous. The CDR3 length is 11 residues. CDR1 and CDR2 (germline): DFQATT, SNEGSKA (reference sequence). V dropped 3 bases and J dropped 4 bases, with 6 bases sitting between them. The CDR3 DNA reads TGCAGTGCTAGGACATTCACTGAAGCTTTCTTT. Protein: CSARTFTEAFF.

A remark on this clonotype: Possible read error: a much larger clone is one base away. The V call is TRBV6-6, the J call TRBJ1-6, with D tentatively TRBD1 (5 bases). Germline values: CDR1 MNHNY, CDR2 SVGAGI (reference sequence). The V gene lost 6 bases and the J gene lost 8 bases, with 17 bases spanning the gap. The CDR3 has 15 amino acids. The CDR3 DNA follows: TGTGCCAGCAGACCTGGCAAGGGGCAGGATTCACCCCTCCACTTT. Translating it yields CASRPGKGQDSPLHF.

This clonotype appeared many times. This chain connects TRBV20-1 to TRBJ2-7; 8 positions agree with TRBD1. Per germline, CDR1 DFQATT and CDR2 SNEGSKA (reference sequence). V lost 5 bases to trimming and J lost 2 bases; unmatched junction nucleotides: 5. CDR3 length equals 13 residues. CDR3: CSAPDRGTYEQYF. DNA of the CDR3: TGCAGTGCTCCTGACAGGGGCACCTACGAGCAGTACTTC.

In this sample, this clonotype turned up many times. For the CDR3, the DNA is TGTGCCATCAAGGACAGCTCTGGAAACACCATATATTTT. It specifies CAIKDSSGNTIYF. The gene calls are TRBV10-3 and TRBJ1-3; tentatively, D is TRBD1 (6 bases). V was trimmed by 7 bases and J by 0 bases, leaving 7 bases between them. Germline CDR1 is ENHRY and CDR2 is SYGVKD. The CDR3 is made up of 13 amino acids.

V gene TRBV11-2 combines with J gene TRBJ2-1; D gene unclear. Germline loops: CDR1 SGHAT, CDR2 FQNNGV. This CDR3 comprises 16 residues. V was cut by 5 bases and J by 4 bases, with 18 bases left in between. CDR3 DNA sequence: TGTGCCAGCAGCCACGAAGGCAACACTAAGTACAATGAGCAGTTCTTC. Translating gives CASSHEGNTKYNEQFF.

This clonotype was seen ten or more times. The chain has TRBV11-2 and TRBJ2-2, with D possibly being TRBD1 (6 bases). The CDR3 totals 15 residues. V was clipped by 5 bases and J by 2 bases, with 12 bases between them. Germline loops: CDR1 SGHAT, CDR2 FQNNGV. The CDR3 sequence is CASSPMGQNTGELFF. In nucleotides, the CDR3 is TGTGCCAGCAGCCCGATGGGACAAAACACCGGGGAGCTGTTTTTT.

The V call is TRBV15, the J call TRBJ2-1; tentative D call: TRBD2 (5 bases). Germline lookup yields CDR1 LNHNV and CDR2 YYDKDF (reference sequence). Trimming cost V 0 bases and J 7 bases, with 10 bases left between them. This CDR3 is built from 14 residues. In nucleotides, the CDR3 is TGTGCCACCAGCAGAGATTTAAAGCGGAATGAGCAGTTCTTC. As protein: CATSRDLKRNEQFF.

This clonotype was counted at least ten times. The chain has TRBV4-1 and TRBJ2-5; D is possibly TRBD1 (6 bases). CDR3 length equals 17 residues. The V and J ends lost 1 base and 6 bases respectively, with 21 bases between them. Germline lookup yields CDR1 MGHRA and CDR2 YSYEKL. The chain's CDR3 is CASSQGGPGESRQTQYF. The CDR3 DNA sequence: TGCGCCAGCAGCCAAGGGGGGCCCGGGGAGTCCAGACAGACCCAGTACTTC.

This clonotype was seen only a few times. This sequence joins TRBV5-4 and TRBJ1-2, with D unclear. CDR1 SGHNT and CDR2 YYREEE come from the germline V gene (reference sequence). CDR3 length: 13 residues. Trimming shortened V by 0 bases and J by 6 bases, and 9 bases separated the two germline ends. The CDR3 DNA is TGTGCCAGCAGCTTGGATTCGGGAGATGGCTACACCTTC. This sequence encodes CASSLDSGDGYTF.